This note documents a single T cell receptor (beta chain) sequence. The clone's antigen remains unknown. No base qualities exist here, and no much larger clone lies one base off it. Enrolling through a virtual design, the prospective study's participants ranged in age from roughly 18 to 90 years and lived across about two dozen United States geographic areas. In the prospective study, participants were assigned to cohorts based on the clinical history participants reported in a screening survey and a study questionnaire. A participant counted as exposed if, within 2 weeks of entering the study, that participant had been in contact with someone who had a PCR-confirmed or clinician-diagnosed COVID-19 case. In the prospective study, whole blood, serum and a nasopharyngeal or oropharyngeal swab were collected from each participant by mobile phlebotomists. Prospective study participants could optionally give additional blood draws and questionnaires over an approximately two-month period. Before DNA extraction, prospective study blood samples were shipped either frozen or at room temperature.

These data are taken from a study of blood T cell repertoires in COVID-19 (dated by TCRdb to 2020 to 2021). The study in broad terms: Samples covering the acute and convalescent phases of COVID-19 were provided by collaborators in the United States, Italy and Spain. Subjects who had been exposed to COVID-19, were actively infected with it, or had recovered from it provided the deeply sampled blood TCRbeta repertoires that made up the dataset. Samples came from the ongoing ImmuneRACE study (first 160 participants) plus 1,254 subjects from 6 global collaborators. The material from the prospective study consisted of cDNA or gDNA derived from T cells, B-cell-depleted T cells, or PBMCs. The repertoires were released in a freely available public database meant as a resource for research on the immune response to SARS-CoV-2. Where HLA class I and class II types were available, the types were taken from metadata supplied by the sample provider, not from assay-based typing. The sample metadata nearly always contained a de-identified subject ID, COVID-19 status, age in years and sex. The research as a whole found: Clinical and demographic metadata were provided uncurated, with the amount varying by source and participant.

TCRbeta CDR3 regions were amplified from genomic DNA using the immunoSEQ Assay, a bias-controlled multiplex PCR. In the source study's methods: Nucleated cell counts per sample were estimated from amplification of reference gene primers within the assay. Sequence reads were collapsed and filtered to measure the absolute abundance of every unique TCRbeta CDR3 rearrangement. Productive Simpson clonality was computed per sample as the square root of Simpson's diversity index over productive rearrangements. As stored in TCRdb, this immuneACCESS dataset retains in-frame rearrangements with V and J assigned. A fraction of the clones does not appear; measured against another copy, unresolved V genes explain less than half of the discrepancy, and the remainder lacks a known reason. V and J calls plus clone size are reproduced from that table; the DNA served to infer D and trimming. Counted in this sample were around 250,000 clones; around 90% of them appeared once. The ten top clones hold less than 3.5% of the sample.

CDR1 and CDR2 are read off the germline V gene as KGHSH and LQKENI. CDR3 length: 16 amino acids, cysteine to phenylalanine. The CDR3 DNA has 48 bases and is translated from base 1. V loses 0 bases, J loses 3 bases, and the germline ends lie 14 bases apart. This sequence uses TRBV18 and TRBJ1-1; the D gene remains uncertain. Specimen: PBMCs or T cells enriched from blood (not recorded which). This receptor was identified in a man in his forties who had been exposed to COVID-19. Read as DNA, the sequence is TGTGCCAGCTCACCACCCCGGGAAAGAGGTGACACTGAAGCTTTCTTT. The resulting protein is CASSPPRERGDTEAFF.